The clone carrying this T cell receptor beta chain was detected a few times. Antigen specificity is unknown. The sample belongs to a study of identical twins. General observations from the study: Twins showed weaker excess sharing in their beta out-of-frame sequences. Insertions were reduced in abundant cord blood beta clonotypes but not in memory repertoires.

Healthy Caucasians, and only they, were the donors. TCRdb re-derived calls from the 5' RACE reads in MiXCR, one entry per CDR3 protein. Here the sample spans 300,000 to 400,000 distinct CDR3 sequences, 9% to 15% being singletons. This same sample was also part of a study on yellow fever vaccine responses in identical twins. That report adds: Reported findings indicate that twins' vaccine T cell responses seemed partially convergent, partially personalized.

The sequenced material came from CD8+ T cells sorted from blood. The source of this sequence is a young woman in good health.

CDR3 amino acids: CASSYSIQTGYGYTF. In DNA form, the CDR3 reads TGTGCCAGCAGTTACTCGATCCAGACAGGCTATGGCTACACCTTC. The gene calls are TRBV6-5 and TRBJ1-2, with a weak D call TRBD1 (6 bases). The V and J ends lost 0 bases and 4 bases respectively, with 12 bases between them. The CDR3 spans 15 residues. Germline CDR1 reads MNHEY; CDR2 reads SVGAGI.